This T cell receptor (beta chain) was profiled in a study of cytomegalovirus exposure and HLA in healthy donors. Overall study results and limits: Among the most significant clusters, several appeared linked to common viral pathogens in a later analysis. Previous analysis showed most TCR beta V segments were productive about 90% or about 30% of the time. The listing of 150 to 200 TCR beta chains classed them as cytomegalovirus-associated.

Researchers ran the PCR with 60 Vbeta and 13 Jbeta primers. The table came from immunoSEQ multiplex PCR; TCRdb's copy has only in-frame clones and leaves some out. Of about 140,000 clones listed, over 70% are singletons. A word on this clone: Its antigen remains unknown.

CDR1 is SGDLS and CDR2 is YYNGEE in the germline V gene. The CDR3 length is 15 residues. Trimming cost V 6 bases and J 7 bases; bases outside gene matches: 10. The clonotype comes from a middle-aged man in good health and CMV-seronegative. The material sequenced was PBMCs. This sequence joins TRBV9 and TRBJ2-1; TRBD2 matches 10 bases. Here the CDR3 reads CASTPSSGGGNEQFF. As DNA, the CDR3 is TGTGCCAGCACTCCCTCTAGCGGGGGTGGGAATGAGCAGTTCTTC.